Following are 22 T cell receptor beta chains from one sample sequenced in a study of blood T cells in healthy people across ages. Next came a second PCR, run for about 6 to 11 cycles, which used a sample-barcoded 5' primer along with a J-beta primer mix. Using its own MiXCR run on the 5' RACE reads, TCRdb lists one record per CDR3 protein. The sample has about 680,000 distinct CDR3 sequences; about 52% are singletons. The sequencing sample was made of blood. The source of these receptors is a woman aged 55-69 years in good health.

The rearrangement links TRBV7-3 to TRBJ2-3; perhaps D is TRBD1 or TRBD2 (5 bases each). CDR1 and CDR2 (germline): SGHTA, FQGTGA. The V and J ends lost 7 bases and 2 bases respectively, with 13 bases between them. The CDR3 spans 14 residues. For the CDR3, the DNA is TGTGCCAGCACCCCGGGACCAAACACAGATACGCAGTATTTT. Translation: CASTPGPNTDTQYF.

V gene TRBV29-1 combines with J gene TRBJ2-5; D is unresolved. V was clipped by 8 bases and J by 3 bases, with 10 bases between them. The length of the CDR3 is 11 residues. Germline lookup yields CDR1 SQVTM and CDR2 ANQGSEA. The CDR3 protein is CSLAAKETQYF. The CDR3 DNA sequence: TGCAGCCTTGCGGCCAAAGAGACCCAGTACTTC.

CDR3 bases: TGTGCCAGCAGCATGGACCCAAACACCGGGGAGCTGTTTTTT. It codes for CASSMDPNTGELFF. This chain uses TRBV7-3 with TRBJ2-2; D not certain. The CDR3 is 14 residues long. Germline loops: CDR1 SGHTA, CDR2 FQGTGA. V was pared by 5 bases and J by 2 bases, with 9 bases between. The full variable domain, completed using reference TRBV7-3 and TRBJ2-2, is GAGVSQTPSNKVTEKGKYVELRCDPISGHTALYWYRQSLGQGPEFLIYFQGTGAADDSGLPNDRFFAVRPEGSVSTLKIQRTERGDSAVYLCASSMDPNTGELFFGEGSRLTVL.

This clonotype was seen more than once but under ten times. The chain uses TRBV6-1 and TRBJ2-5; 10 bases are a match to TRBD2. CDR1 and CDR2 (germline): MNHNS, SASEGT. Trimming at V came to 3 bases and at J to 3 bases, leaving 1 base not matched to a gene. This CDR3 is 14 amino acids long. The DNA for the CDR3 is TGTGCCAGCAGTGACGGACTAGCGGAAGAGACCCAGTACTTC. Translating gives CASSDGLAEETQYF.

This clonotype was counted a few times. The chain recombines TRBV7-2 with TRBJ1-4, with a tentative D call TRBD1 (6 bases). This CDR3 has 15 amino acids. From germline, CDR1 is SGHTA and CDR2 FQGNSA. Deletions cut 5 bases from V and 1 base from J, with 11 bases between. CDR3 DNA sequence: TGTGCCAGCAGCCCCTTCAGGGGAACTAATGAAAAACTGTTTTTT. It yields the protein CASSPFRGTNEKLFF.

The V call is TRBV12-3 or TRBV12-4, the J call TRBJ1-4, with 9 bases identical to TRBD1. There are 16 residues in the CDR3. The junction had 3 bases not matched to a gene; V was cut back by 4 bases and J by 0 bases. The CDR3 region is CASSSGTGTTNEKLFF. In DNA, the CDR3 is TGTGCCAGCAGTTCCGGGACAGGGACAACTAATGAAAAACTGTTTTTT.

This chain uses TRBV20-1 with TRBJ1-2, with TRBD1 as a possible D gene (6 bases). Germline CDR1 is DFQATT and CDR2 is SNEGSKA (reference sequence). V was cut by 3 bases and J by 4 bases, with 12 bases left in between. This CDR3 is 13 amino acids long. CDR3 DNA sequence: TGCAGTGCTAGTCAGGGGCCGAGCTATGGCTACACCTTC. Translating it yields CSASQGPSYGYTF.

The genes are TRBV6-2 or TRBV6-3 and TRBJ1-5, with a tentative D call TRBD1 (5 bases). CDR1 is MNHEY and CDR2 is SVGEGT in the germline V gene. V was trimmed by 5 bases and J by 0 bases, leaving 11 bases between them. This CDR3 region has 15 residues. The CDR3 region is CASSGDRNSNQPQHF. DNA for the CDR3: TGTGCCAGCAGTGGAGACAGAAATAGCAATCAGCCCCAGCATTTT.

This clonotype was counted a few times. This sequence joins TRBV7-9 and TRBJ2-1; D call uncertain. This CDR3 contains 13 residues. Germline V CDR1 and CDR2: SEHNR, FQNEAQ (reference sequence). The V end lost 5 bases, the J end lost 8 bases, and 13 bases lay between the germline ends. CDR3 DNA sequence: TGTGCCAGCAGCGTAGAGGCTATCGATGAGCAGTTCTTC. Translated: CASSVEAIDEQFF.

This clonotype was observed at least ten times. The chain is built from TRBV4-2 and TRBJ2-1; 7 positions match TRBD2. The length of the CDR3 is 10 residues. Trimming at V came to 6 bases and at J to 10 bases, leaving 0 bases not matched to a gene. Germline V gene lookup returns CDR1 LGHNA and CDR2 YNFKEQ. The CDR3 protein is CASRGGEQFF. The CDR3 DNA reads as TGTGCCAGCAGGGGGGGGGAGCAGTTCTTC.

This clonotype appeared many times. The chain couples TRBV29-1 to TRBJ2-5; D remains ambiguous. The CDR3 sequence is 13 residues long. V dropped 6 bases and J dropped 5 bases, with 16 bases sitting between them. Germline V gene sequence: CDR1 SQVTM, CDR2 ANQGSEA. CDR3 DNA sequence: TGCAGCGTCGAGGTGACATTAGGGGAGACCCAGTACTTC. Translated, it gives CSVEVTLGETQYF.

The chain uses TRBV20-1 and TRBJ2-1; D gene unclear. The DNA end lines up better with TRBJ2-7; the J call may be wrong. The germline CDR1 and CDR2 sequences are DFQATT and SNEGSKA (reference sequence). This CDR3 has 14 amino acids. As DNA, the CDR3 is TGCAGTGCTAGAGCAGAGACTCCCCACAATGAGCAGTACTTC. Translated: CSARAETPHNEQYF.

This clonotype was counted only a few times. J is TRBJ1-2 and V is TRBV7-2; D not resolved. The length of the CDR3 is 11 residues. V was trimmed by 9 bases and J by 3 bases, leaving 8 bases between them. Looked up from germline, CDR1 is SGHTA and CDR2 is FQGNSA. CDR3 in DNA: TGTGCCAGTTCGGACCACTATGGCTACACCTTC. Its protein product is CASSDHYGYTF.

This clonotype was counted a few times. This chain links TRBV7-2 with TRBJ2-7; 10 bases fit TRBD2. This CDR3 contains 15 residues. Germline V lookup: CDR1 SGHTA, CDR2 FQGNSA. V was clipped by 1 base and J by 4 bases; unmatched bases: 4. CDR3 DNA: TGTGCCAGCAGCTTAGAGTTAGCGGGAGGATACGAGCAGTACTTC. As protein: CASSLELAGGYEQYF.

There are a few counts of this clonotype. The chain combines TRBV28 with TRBJ2-7; tentative D call: TRBD2 (6 bases). CDR1 is MDHEN and CDR2 is SYDVKM in the germline V gene. CDR3 size: 16 residues. V lost 5 bases, J lost 0 bases, and 17 bases lay in between. CDR3 DNA sequence: TGTGCCAGCAGTCCTGGCGGGGCCCTCAGCTCCTACGAGCAGTACTTC. Amino acids: CASSPGGALSSYEQYF.

This clonotype was seen only a few times. CDR3 sequence reads: CASSSDFSSYNEQFF. CDR3 coding DNA: TGTGCCAGCAGCTCCGATTTCAGCTCCTACAATGAGCAGTTCTTC. The chain links TRBV7-2 to TRBJ2-1; D call uncertain. Germline values: CDR1 SGHTA, CDR2 FQGNSA. This CDR3 region has 15 residues. The V and J ends lost 4 bases and 0 bases respectively, with 10 bases between them.

A single count supports this clonotype. V usage is TRBV2 and J usage is TRBJ2-5; 7 bases match TRBD1. Unmatched junction bases numbered 8, after V lost 2 bases and J lost 11 bases. Germline-derived CDR1 and CDR2 are SNHLY and FYNNEI. There are 13 residues in the CDR3. The CDR3 reads CASSEQGVRKQYF. The DNA of the CDR3 is TGTGCCAGCAGTGAACAGGGGGTACGGAAACAGTACTTC.

V gene TRBV7-9 combines with J gene TRBJ1-4; D ambiguous. The CDR3 is made up of 16 amino acids. Germline CDR1 reads SEHNR; CDR2 reads FQNEAQ (reference sequence). V was shortened by 5 bases and J by 6 bases, with 19 bases between the two germline ends. The CDR3, as DNA: TGTGCCAGCAGCCGACGATCAGTTAACCTAGATGAAAAACTGTTTTTT. Amino acid sequence: CASSRRSVNLDEKLFF.

V is TRBV6-2 or TRBV6-3 and J is TRBJ1-2, with D hard to call. This CDR3 has 15 amino acids. Trimming left V 6 bases short and J 8 bases short, with 22 bases between. The germline gives CDR1 MNHEY, CDR2 SVGEGT. CDR3 DNA sequence: TGTGCCAGCAGCTCGCCCACCGGCCAGCCCGGGGGCTACACCTTC. Its translation is CASSSPTGQPGGYTF.

This clonotype came up a few times. The chain has TRBV4-3 and TRBJ2-3, with D unclear. Trimming removed 7 bases from V and 4 bases from J, with 0 bases in between. The germline gives CDR1 LGHNA, CDR2 YSLEER. The CDR3 is made up of 9 amino acids. The CDR3 DNA sequence: TGCGCCAGCACAGATACGCAGTATTTT. As protein: CASTDTQYF.

This chain uses TRBV24-1 with TRBJ2-1; D may be TRBD1 or TRBD2 (5 bases each). Between the trimmed V and J ends, which lost 3 bases and 10 bases, there was a span of 21 bases. This CDR3 contains 16 residues. CDR1 is KGHDR and CDR2 is SFDVKD in the germline V gene. The CDR3 nucleotides read TGTGCCACCAGTGATCCCACACCGAGGGGCCCCCCGGAGCAGTTCTTC. Translated, it gives CATSDPTPRGPPEQFF.

The chain carries TRBV9 and TRBJ2-1; 7 bases agree with TRBD2. V lost 3 bases, J lost 0 bases, and 9 bases stayed unmatched. This CDR3 is built from 17 residues. The germline V gene encodes CDR1 SGDLS and CDR2 YYNGEE. CDR3 in amino acids: CASSATGGGSSYNEQFF. The CDR3 DNA follows: TGTGCCAGCAGCGCCACGGGGGGAGGCAGCTCCTACAATGAGCAGTTCTTC.